These T cell receptor beta chains were read from a single sample in a study of shared clonotypes between healthy human individuals. TCRdb's copy holds only in-frame clones and misses some; the assay was immunoSEQ multiplex PCR. The sample records more than 400,000 clones, around 80% being singletons. Sequencing was performed on PBMCs. The origin of the receptors is a woman aged 40-49 years in good health. Some clones in this sample may be carry-over from other donors' samples. Each CDR3 is given with its conserved first and last residue. A D gene is named only where the DNA matches it firmly. Rows may omit the clone size; those that give it use once, few, many or a size class.

>TRBV29-1|TRBJ2-7|NA|NA
CSVGLGRRAYEQYF
TGCAGCGTTGGTCTGGGGCGACGCGCCTACGAGCAGTACTTC
>TRBV19|TRBJ2-2|NA|few
CASTMNTGELFF
TGTGCCAGTACTATGAACACCGGGGAGCTGTTTTTT
>TRBV18|TRBJ2-2|NA|NA
CASSPLQNTGELFF
TGTGCCAGCTCACCACTACAGAACACCGGGGAGCTGTTTTTT
>TRBV6-4|TRBJ1-4|NA|NA
CASSEDPNEKLFF
TGTGCCAGCAGTGAGGATCCTAATGAAAAACTGTTTTTT
>TRBV2|TRBJ1-4|NA|NA
CASGRVLLSTNEKLFF
TGTGCCAGCGGACGGGTGCTTCTGTCAACTAATGAAAAACTGTTTTTT
>TRBV15|TRBJ2-1|TRBD1|NA
CATSRRQGTEQFF
TGTGCCACCAGCAGAAGACAGGGGACGGAGCAGTTCTTC
>TRBV19|TRBJ2-2|NA|NA
CASSTYTGELFF
TGTGCCAGTAGTACCTACACCGGGGAGCTGTTTTTT
>TRBV7-8|TRBJ1-1|NA|NA
CASSLFGRGLNTEAFF
TGTGCCAGCAGCCTCTTTGGTCGGGGCCTGAACACTGAAGCTTTCTTT
>TRBV28|TRBJ2-2|TRBD2|NA
CASSRSQGLTGELFF
TGTGCCAGCAGTCGTAGCCAGGGACTAACCGGGGAGCTGTTTTTT
>TRBV15|TRBJ2-1|TRBD2|NA
CATSRGLAGKNEQFF
TGTGCCACCAGCAGAGGACTAGCGGGAAAGAATGAGCAGTTCTTC
>TRBV7-9|TRBJ2-7|NA|NA
CASSLVELSEQYF
TGTGCCAGCAGCTTAGTCGAACTCTCCGAGCAGTACTTC
>TRBV30|TRBJ1-1|TRBD1|NA
CAWGPRDSLEAFF
TGTGCCTGGGGTCCTCGGGACAGCCTTGAAGCTTTCTTT
>TRBV2|TRBJ1-6|NA|NA
CASSEPGEGNSPLHF
TGTGCCAGCAGTGAACCAGGGGAGGGAAATTCACCCCTCCACTTT
>TRBV7-6|TRBJ2-6|NA|NA
CASSLEGVGGLSSGANVLTF
TGTGCCAGCAGCTTAGAGGGAGTCGGGGGGCTGAGCTCTGGGGCCAACGTCCTGACTTTC
>TRBV7-3|TRBJ1-3|NA|many
CASSLTPRGNTIYF
TGTGCCAGCAGCTTAACGCCGCGCGGAAACACCATATATTTT
>TRBV5-5|TRBJ1-1|TRBD1|few
CASSPGPGTGGGSTEAFF
TGTGCCAGCAGCCCGGGCCCCGGGACAGGGGGTGGAAGCACTGAAGCTTTCTTT
>TRBV28|TRBJ1-4|NA|NA
CASRKTGTSNEKLFF
TGTGCCAGCAGAAAGACAGGAACCTCTAATGAAAAACTGTTTTTT
>TRBV30|TRBJ1-3|NA|few
CAWSFGTVSSGNTIYF
TGTGCCTGGAGTTTCGGAACGGTGAGCTCTGGAAACACCATATATTTT
>TRBV7-9|TRBJ1-2|NA|NA
CASSPRDSYGYTF
TGTGCCAGCAGCCCCCGGGACTCCTATGGCTACACCTTC
>TRBV5-4|TRBJ2-3|NA|NA
CASSFRTGGTDTQYF
TGTGCCAGCAGCTTTCGGACCGGGGGCACAGATACGCAGTATTTT
>TRBV14|TRBJ1-1|TRBD1|few
CASRQGGHTEAFF
TGTGCCAGCCGACAGGGGGGGCACACTGAAGCTTTCTTT
>TRBV5-6|TRBJ1-1|NA|NA
CASSSGLTEAFF
TGTGCCAGCAGCTCTGGCCTGACTGAAGCTTTCTTT
>TRBV21-1|TRBJ2-7|NA|NA
CASSKPGDRGREQYF
TGTGCCAGCAGCAAACCAGGGGACAGGGGGCGCGAGCAGTACTTC
>TRBV7-2|TRBJ2-3|TRBD2|few
CASSTEGRGGTDTQYF
TGTGCCAGCAGCACGGAGGGGCGGGGGGGCACAGATACGCAGTATTTT
>TRBV12-2|TRBJ2-7|NA|NA
CASRLAKGPVLGGYEQYF
TGTGCAAGTCGCTTAGCGAAAGGACCAGTCCTGGGCGGCTACGAGCAGTACTTC
>TRBV6-6|TRBJ2-7|TRBD2|NA
CASSQPGLENEQYF
TGTGCCAGCAGTCAGCCGGGACTAGAAAACGAGCAGTACTTC